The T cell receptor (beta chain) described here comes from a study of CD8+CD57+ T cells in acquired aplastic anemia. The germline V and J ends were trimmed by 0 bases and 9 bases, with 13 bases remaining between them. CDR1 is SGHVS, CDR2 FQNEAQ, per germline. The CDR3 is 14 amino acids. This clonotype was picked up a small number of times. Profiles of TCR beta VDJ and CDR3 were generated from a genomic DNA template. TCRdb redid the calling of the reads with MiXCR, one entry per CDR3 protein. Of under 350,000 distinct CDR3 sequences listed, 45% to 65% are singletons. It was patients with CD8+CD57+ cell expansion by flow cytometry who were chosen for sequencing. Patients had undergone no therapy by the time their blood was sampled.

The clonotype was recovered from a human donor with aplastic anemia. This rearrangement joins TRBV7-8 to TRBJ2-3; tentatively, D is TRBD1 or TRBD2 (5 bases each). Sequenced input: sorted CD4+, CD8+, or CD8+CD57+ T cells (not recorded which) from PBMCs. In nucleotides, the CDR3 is TGTGCCAGCAGCTTAGCCCGGGGCTTTGACACGCAGTATTTT. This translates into CASSLARGFDTQYF.